Below, 17 T cell receptor beta chains from the same sample are listed, as sequenced in a study of beta chain features in type 1 diabetes. Expressed TCRB transcripts were sequenced, since all the RNA that had been isolated was reverse transcribed. Method: immunoSEQ multiplex PCR; TCRdb's copy keeps in-frame clones and lacks some. Among around 340,000 clones, around a fifth were seen once, and the ten largest hold 0.044%. Specimen: naive CD4+ T cells from blood. The receptors were sampled from a woman aged 18-30 years in good health.

The table lists this clone with a few counts. The chain uses TRBV7-2 and TRBJ1-5; the match to TRBD1 covers 8 bases. With 1 base clipped from V and 4 bases from J, the junction kept 6 bases outside the gene matches. There are 16 residues in the CDR3. Germline V lookup: CDR1 SGHTA, CDR2 FQGNSA. Written as DNA, the CDR3 is TGTGCCAGCAGCTTAGTAACAGGGGGGGATAATCAGCCCCAGCATTTT. Amino acid sequence: CASSLVTGGDNQPQHF.

This clone was found a few times. This chain uses TRBV6-5 with TRBJ1-5; D gene unclear. Germline values: CDR1 MNHEY, CDR2 SVGAGI. The CDR3 extends over 14 amino acids. Trimming took 2 bases from V and 6 from J, leaving 11 bases between them. Here the CDR3 reads CASSYIGDSQPQHF. CDR3 bases: TGTGCCAGCAGTTACATCGGGGATAGTCAGCCCCAGCATTTT.

The chain employs TRBV15 and TRBJ2-1; 7 bases line up with TRBD2. Germline trimming cut 1 base from V and 6 bases from J; bases unmatched to any gene: 9. The CDR3 has 16 amino acids. Looked up from germline, CDR1 is LNHNV and CDR2 is YYDKDF (reference sequence). The CDR3 DNA follows: TGTGCCACCAGCAGAGGGACGGCGGGAGAGCGCAATGAGCAGTTCTTC. Amino acid sequence: CATSRGTAGERNEQFF.

Here the CDR3 reads CASALNAAYGYTF. The CDR3 nucleotides read TGTGCCAGCGCCTTAAACGCGGCGTATGGCTACACCTTC. The chain joins TRBV9 to TRBJ1-2; D is undetermined. The CDR3 has 13 residues. Looked up from germline, CDR1 is SGDLS and CDR2 is YYNGEE. V shed 7 bases and J shed 5 bases, with 15 bases lying between them.

This chain connects TRBV4-1 to TRBJ2-4, with TRBD2 identical over 11 bases. V gave up 1 base and J gave up 5 bases; unmatched junction bases: 7. The CDR3 totals 17 residues. Per the germline V gene, CDR1 is MGHRA and CDR2 is YSYEKL. The CDR3 is CASSQGLTSGAQNIQYF. The CDR3 nucleotides are TGCGCCAGCAGCCAAGGACTGACTAGCGGGGCGCAAAACATTCAGTACTTC.

The V and J genes are TRBV6-1 and TRBJ2-5; 12 positions match TRBD2. From germline, CDR1 is MNHNS and CDR2 SASEGT. There are 17 residues in the CDR3. V trimming: 4 bases; J trimming: 8 bases; junction bases outside the gene matches: 14. CDR3: CASSGGLAGTFVGTQYF. Here the CDR3 DNA reads TGTGCCAGCAGTGGTGGACTAGCGGGGACCTTCGTAGGAACCCAGTACTTC.

There are a few counts of this clone. This chain links TRBV30 with TRBJ2-2; 8 positions match TRBD2. The CDR3 totals 14 residues. After removal of 4 bases from V and 2 bases from J, the junction contained 3 bases not matched to a gene. The germline V gene has CDR1 GTSNPN and CDR2 SVGIG (reference sequence). The CDR3 DNA is TGTGCCTGGACCAGGACTAGCAACACCGGGGAGCTGTTTTTT. It specifies CAWTRTSNTGELFF.

The genes are TRBV7-2 and TRBJ2-3; the match to TRBD2 covers 10 bases. V shed 5 bases, J shed 2 bases, and the junction held 13 bases outside the gene matches. CDR3 length equals 18 residues. The germline V gene has CDR1 SGHTA and CDR2 FQGNSA. In DNA, the CDR3 is TGTGCCAGCAGCCCAACTCGCTGGACTAGCGGCTCCACAGATACGCAGTATTTT. It translates to CASSPTRWTSGSTDTQYF.

There are a few counts of this clone. The chain combines TRBV14 with TRBJ2-1; 7 bases agree with TRBD2. Looked up from germline, CDR1 is SGHDN and CDR2 is FVKESK. V dropped 4 bases and J dropped 6; count of bases not matched to a gene: 9. The CDR3 is 15 residues long. CDR3 DNA: TGTGCCAGCAGCCGATTAGTAGCGGGCCTCAATGAGCAGTTCTTC. It codes for CASSRLVAGLNEQFF.

This clone has just a few counts. The chain links TRBV4-1 to TRBJ2-7, with 7 positions matching TRBD2. The germline V gene has CDR1 MGHRA and CDR2 YSYEKL. Trimming at V came to 2 bases and at J to 5 bases, leaving 21 bases not matched to a gene. The CDR3 length is 19 residues. The CDR3 bases are TGCGCCAGCAGCCAACTGGTATCCAGGGTAGCGGGTCGTTTCCACGAGCAGTACTTC. Translated, it gives CASSQLVSRVAGRFHEQYF.

The rearrangement links TRBV5-4 to TRBJ1-6; D possibly corresponds to TRBD1 (5 bases). Germline CDR1 SGHNT, CDR2 YYREEE (reference sequence). CDR3 length: 14 residues. Trimming shortened V by 5 bases and J by 7 bases, and 13 bases separated the two germline ends. DNA of the CDR3: TGTGCCAGCAGTCGGGAGTGGGGGAATTCACCCCTCCACTTT. Encoded protein: CASSREWGNSPLHF. Combining the CDR3 with reference TRBV5-4 and TRBJ1-6 gives the whole variable domain ETGVTQSPTHLIKTRGQQVTLRCSSQSGHNTVSWYQQALGQGPQFIFQYYREEENGRGNFPPRFSGLQFPNYSSELNVNALELDDSALYLCASSREWGNSPLHFGNGTRLTVT.

This clone was seen a few times. The chain is built from TRBV30 and TRBJ2-1; D is possibly TRBD2 (6 bases). Germline CDR1 is GTSNPN and CDR2 is SVGIG (reference sequence). The CDR3 totals 12 residues. V lost 6 bases, J lost 8 bases, and 14 bases lay in between. CDR3 loop: CACLPEGDEQFF. For the CDR3, the DNA is TGTGCCTGTCTCCCGGAGGGCGATGAGCAGTTCTTC.

This clone occurred a few times. V usage is TRBV4-2 and J usage is TRBJ2-5; D is ambiguous. The CDR3 is 14 amino acids. CDR1 and CDR2 from the germline V gene are LGHNA and YNFKEQ. The V end lost 0 bases, the J end lost 1 base, and 6 bases lay between the germline ends. CDR3 in DNA: TGTGCCAGCAGCCAAGATCCTAGCCAAGAGACCCAGTACTTC. Its translation is CASSQDPSQETQYF.

J is TRBJ1-2 and V is TRBV6-1; D is possibly TRBD1 (6 bases). In germline, CDR1 is MNHNS, CDR2 SASEGT. CDR3 length: 13 amino acids. Trimming took off 8 bases at V and 8 bases at J, with 18 bases between the two ends. CDR3 coding DNA: TGTGCCAGCTCCCTCCGGGACATCGAGGGCTACACCTTC. Protein: CASSLRDIEGYTF.

V is TRBV6-1 and J is TRBJ1-2; TRBD1 might be the D (6 bases). CDR1 and CDR2 (germline): MNHNS, SASEGT. The CDR3 runs to 15 residues. Trimming pared 0 bases from V and 7 bases from J, leaving 15 bases between. The CDR3 sequence is CASSEAPQGRGGYTF. In nucleotides, the CDR3 is TGTGCCAGCAGTGAAGCTCCACAGGGAAGGGGTGGCTACACCTTC.

The chain links TRBV5-4 to TRBJ2-3; 8 bases line up with TRBD1. This CDR3 is built from 14 residues. The trim removed 4 bases at V and 0 bases at J, leaving 1 base unmatched. Germline lookup yields CDR1 SGHNT and CDR2 YYREEE (reference sequence). The CDR3 DNA follows: TGTGCCAGCAGCGACAGGGGCAGCACAGATACGCAGTATTTT. Its translation is CASSDRGSTDTQYF.

Only a few counts were recorded for this clone. The chain carries TRBV11-2 and TRBJ2-7; 11 nucleotides match TRBD2. The germline V gene has CDR1 SGHAT and CDR2 FQNNGV. This CDR3 contains 17 residues. The ends lost 8 bases at V and 5 bases at J; junction bases unmatched: 17. The CDR3 DNA reads as TGTGCCAGCGCTAGCGGGAGGATGAAGAGAAAAGTTAACGAGCAGTACTTC. It encodes CASASGRMKRKVNEQYF.